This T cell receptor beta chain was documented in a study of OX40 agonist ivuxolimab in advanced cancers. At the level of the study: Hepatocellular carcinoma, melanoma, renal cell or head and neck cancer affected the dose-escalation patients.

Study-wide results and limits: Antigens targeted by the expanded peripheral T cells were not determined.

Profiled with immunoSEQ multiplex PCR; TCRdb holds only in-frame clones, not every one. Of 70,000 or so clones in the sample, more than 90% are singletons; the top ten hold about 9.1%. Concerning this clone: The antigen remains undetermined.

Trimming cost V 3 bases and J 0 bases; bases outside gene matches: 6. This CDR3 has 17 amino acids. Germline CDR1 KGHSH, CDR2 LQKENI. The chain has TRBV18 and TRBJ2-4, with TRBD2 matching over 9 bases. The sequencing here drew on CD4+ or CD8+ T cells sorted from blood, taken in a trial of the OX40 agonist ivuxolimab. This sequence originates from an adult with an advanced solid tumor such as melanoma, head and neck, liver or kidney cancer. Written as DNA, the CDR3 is TGTGCCAGCTCACCTACTCAGCGGGGGGAAGCCAAAAACATTCAGTACTTC. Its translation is CASSPTQRGEAKNIQYF.